The 9 T cell receptor beta chains listed next were all sequenced from one sample in a study of shared clonotypes between healthy human individuals. The data were produced by immunoSEQ multiplex PCR, yet TCRdb's version contains in-frame clones alone and is incomplete. This sample carries 950,000 to 1,300,000 clones, around 75% of them seen once, and the ten largest clones take roughly 1.5%. The sample taken for sequencing was memory CD4+ T cells sorted from blood. Stated subset: CD45RA-negative fraction. Every receptor here comes from a man between 18 and 35 years old in good health.

This chain joins TRBV5-1 and TRBJ1-4; 8 positions match TRBD1. Germline V gene lookup returns CDR1 SGHRS and CDR2 YFSETQ. This CDR3 has 18 amino acids. The J segment lost 5 bases and the V segment lost 4 bases, leaving 16 bases of the junction unmatched. This CDR3 is CASSRTGTGLSINEKLFF. CDR3 DNA sequence: TGCGCCAGCAGCCGTACCGGGACAGGACTATCTATAAATGAAAAACTGTTTTTT.

The V and J genes are TRBV28 and TRBJ2-2; D is unresolved. This CDR3 is built from 17 residues. V was cut by 1 base and J by 3 bases, with 15 bases left in between. Per the germline V gene, CDR1 is MDHEN and CDR2 is SYDVKM. CDR3 in amino acids: CASSLSNPRVYTGELFF. In DNA form, the CDR3 reads TGTGCCAGCAGTTTATCCAATCCCCGGGTGTACACCGGGGAGCTGTTTTTT.

V gene TRBV5-1 combines with J gene TRBJ2-7; D possibly corresponds to TRBD2 (6 bases). Per germline, CDR1 SGHRS and CDR2 YFSETQ. V lost 4 bases and J 6 bases, leaving 20 bases between the germline ends. CDR3 length: 15 amino acids. The CDR3 sequence: CASSAGKGANCEQYF. The CDR3 nucleotides are TGCGCCAGCAGCGCGGGAAAAGGAGCGAACTGCGAGCAGTACTTC.

As regards this clone: A single base separates this from a much larger clone, so it may be a read error. CDR3 nucleotides: TGTGCCAGCAGCTTGGGACACCAGAACACTGAAGCTTTCTTT. Translating it yields CASSLGHQNTEAFF. This chain uses TRBV5-4 with TRBJ1-1; the D is unclear. The CDR3 totals 14 residues. The germline V and J ends were trimmed by 0 bases and 1 base, with 7 bases remaining between them. Germline CDR1 reads SGHNT; CDR2 reads YYREEE (reference sequence).

The sample holds a few counts of this clone. V is TRBV5-1 and J is TRBJ1-1; D perhaps matches TRBD1 (5 bases). The CDR3 length is 13 residues. V lost 4 bases and J lost 1, with 8 bases in between. The germline CDR1 and CDR2 sequences are SGHRS and YFSETQ. CDR3 in DNA: TGCGCCAGCAGCCAGGGTCAGAACACTGAAGCTTTCTTT. Translating it yields CASSQGQNTEAFF.

V gene TRBV27 combines with J gene TRBJ2-1; D might be TRBD1 (6 bases). CDR1 and CDR2 from the germline V gene are MNHEY and SMNVEV (reference sequence). V lost 3 bases, J lost 10 bases, and 22 bases lay in between. The CDR3 totals 16 residues. CDR3: CASSFAGRRDTREQFF. In DNA, the CDR3 is TGTGCCAGCAGTTTTGCGGGCCGAAGGGACACAAGGGAGCAGTTCTTC.

This rearrangement joins TRBV6-4 to TRBJ1-2; D is unresolved. CDR3 length: 15 residues. With 6 bases removed from V and 4 bases from J, the gap between germline ends came to 18 bases. Germline V gives CDR1 MRHNA, CDR2 SNTAGT. The CDR3 sequence: CASSSGPSDIYGYTF. As DNA, the CDR3 is TGTGCCAGCAGCTCCGGGCCCAGCGACATCTATGGCTACACCTTC.

V and J are TRBV30 and TRBJ2-1; D uncertain. The CDR3 length is 11 residues. V lost 0 bases and J 11 bases, leaving 8 bases between the germline ends. Germline loops: CDR1 GTSNPN, CDR2 SVGIG (reference sequence). CDR3: CAWSVRSQQFF. The CDR3 region has the DNA TGTGCCTGGAGTGTACGTTCTCAGCAGTTCTTC.

The CDR3 sequence: CASSPSGRSKETQYF. CDR3 in DNA: TGTGCCAGCAGCCCTTCGGGCAGGAGCAAGGAGACCCAGTACTTC. V and J are TRBV5-4 and TRBJ2-5; no firm D call. The ends were cut back, 4 bases at V and 5 bases at J, with 18 bases in the middle. Per germline, CDR1 SGHNT and CDR2 YYREEE (reference sequence). CDR3 size: 15 residues.